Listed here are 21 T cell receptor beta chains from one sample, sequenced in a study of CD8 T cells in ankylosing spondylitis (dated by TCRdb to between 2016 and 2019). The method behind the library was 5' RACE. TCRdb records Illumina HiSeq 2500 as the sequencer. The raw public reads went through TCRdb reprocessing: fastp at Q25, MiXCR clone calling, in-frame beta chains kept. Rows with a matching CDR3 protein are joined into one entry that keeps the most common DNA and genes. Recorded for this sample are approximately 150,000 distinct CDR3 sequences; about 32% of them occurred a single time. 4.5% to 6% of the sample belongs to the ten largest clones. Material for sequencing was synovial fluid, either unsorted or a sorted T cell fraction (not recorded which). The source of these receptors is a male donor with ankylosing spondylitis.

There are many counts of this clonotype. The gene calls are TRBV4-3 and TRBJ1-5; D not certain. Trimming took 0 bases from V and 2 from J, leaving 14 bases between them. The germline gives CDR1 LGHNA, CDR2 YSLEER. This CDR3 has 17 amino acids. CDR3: CASSQDLESYGNQPQHF. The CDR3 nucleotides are TGCGCCAGCAGCCAAGACTTGGAGTCCTATGGCAATCAGCCCCAGCATTTT.

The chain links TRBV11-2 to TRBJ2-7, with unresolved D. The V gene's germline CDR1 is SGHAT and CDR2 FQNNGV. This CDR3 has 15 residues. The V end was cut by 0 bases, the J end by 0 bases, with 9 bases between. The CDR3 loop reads CASSLDPGASYEQYF. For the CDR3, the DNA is TGTGCCAGCAGCTTAGACCCTGGAGCCTCCTACGAGCAGTACTTC.

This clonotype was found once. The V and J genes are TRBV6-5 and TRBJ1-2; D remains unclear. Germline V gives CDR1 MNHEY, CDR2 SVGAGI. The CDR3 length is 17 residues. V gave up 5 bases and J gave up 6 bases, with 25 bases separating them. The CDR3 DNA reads TGTGCCAGCAGTCCCTCGTGGGAGATCCGTGTGAGGAATGGCTACACCTTC. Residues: CASSPSWEIRVRNGYTF.

Here the CDR3 reads CSVTTGAGNTIYF. CDR3 sequence (DNA): TGCAGCGTTACTACAGGGGCTGGAAACACCATATATTTT. J is TRBJ1-3 and V is TRBV29-1; 7 nucleotides line up with TRBD1. Losses at the gene ends were 5 bases for V and 2 bases for J; bases not matched to a gene: 3. Germline CDR1 reads SQVTM; CDR2 reads ANQGSEA. The length of the CDR3 is 13 residues.

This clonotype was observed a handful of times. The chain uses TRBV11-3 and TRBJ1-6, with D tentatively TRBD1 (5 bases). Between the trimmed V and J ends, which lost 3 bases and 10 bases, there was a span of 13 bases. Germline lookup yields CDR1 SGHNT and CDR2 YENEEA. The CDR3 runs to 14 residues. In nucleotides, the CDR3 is TGTGCCAGCAGCTTGGACGGACATCAATCACCCCTCCACTTT. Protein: CASSLDGHQSPLHF.

The CDR3 loop is CASSFGDSLYEQYF. CDR3 coding DNA: TGTGCCAGCAGTTTTGGGGACAGTCTGTACGAGCAGTACTTC. The V call is TRBV27, the J call TRBJ2-7; TRBD1 matches at 7 bases. This CDR3 comprises 14 residues. V dropped 3 bases and J dropped 4; count of bases not matched to a gene: 6. CDR1 and CDR2 from the germline V gene are MNHEY and SMNVEV (reference sequence).

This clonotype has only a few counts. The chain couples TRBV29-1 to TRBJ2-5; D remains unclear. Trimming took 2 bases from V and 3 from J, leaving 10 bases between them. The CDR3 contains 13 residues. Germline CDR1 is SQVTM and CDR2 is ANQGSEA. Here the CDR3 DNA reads TGCAGCGTTGAATTTCGGAACAAAGAGACCCAGTACTTC. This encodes CSVEFRNKETQYF. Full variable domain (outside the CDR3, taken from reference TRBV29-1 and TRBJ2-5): SAVISQKPSRDICQRGTSLTIQCQVDSQVTMMFWYRQQPGQSLTLIATANQGSEATYESGFVIDKFPISRPNLTFSTLTVSNMSPEDSSIYLCSVEFRNKETQYFGPGTRLLVL.

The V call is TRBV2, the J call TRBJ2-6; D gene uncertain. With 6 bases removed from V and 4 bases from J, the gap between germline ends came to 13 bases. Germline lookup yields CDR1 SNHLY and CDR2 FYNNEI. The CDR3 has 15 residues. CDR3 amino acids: CASSQTANGANVLTF. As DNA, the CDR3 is TGTGCCAGCAGCCAAACAGCAAACGGGGCCAACGTCCTGACTTTC.

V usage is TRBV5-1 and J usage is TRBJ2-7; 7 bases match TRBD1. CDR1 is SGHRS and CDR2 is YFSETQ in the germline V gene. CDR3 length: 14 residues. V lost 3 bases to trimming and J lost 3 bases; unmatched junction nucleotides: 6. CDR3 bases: TGCGCCAGCAGCTCGGACAGGAGAGACTACGAGCAGTACTTC. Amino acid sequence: CASSSDRRDYEQYF.

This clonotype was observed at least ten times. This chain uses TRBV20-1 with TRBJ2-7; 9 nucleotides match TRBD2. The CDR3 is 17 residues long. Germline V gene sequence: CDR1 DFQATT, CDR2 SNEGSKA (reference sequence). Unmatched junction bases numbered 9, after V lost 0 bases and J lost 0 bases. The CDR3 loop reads CSARDQREREVSYEQYF. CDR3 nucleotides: TGCAGTGCTAGAGATCAGAGAGAGCGGGAGGTCTCCTACGAGCAGTACTTC.

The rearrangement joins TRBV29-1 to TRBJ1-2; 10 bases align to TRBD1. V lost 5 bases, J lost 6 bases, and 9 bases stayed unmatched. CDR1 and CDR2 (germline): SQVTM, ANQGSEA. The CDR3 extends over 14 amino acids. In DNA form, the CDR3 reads TGCAGCGTTCTTCCGGGACAGGGGTCCGATGGCTACACCTTC. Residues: CSVLPGQGSDGYTF.

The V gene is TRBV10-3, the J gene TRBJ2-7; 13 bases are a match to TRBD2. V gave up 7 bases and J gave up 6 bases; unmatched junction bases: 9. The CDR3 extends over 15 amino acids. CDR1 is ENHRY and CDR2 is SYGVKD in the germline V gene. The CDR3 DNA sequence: TGTGCCATCACTACCGGGACTAGCGGGACAGGCGAGCAGTACTTC. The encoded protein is CAITTGTSGTGEQYF.

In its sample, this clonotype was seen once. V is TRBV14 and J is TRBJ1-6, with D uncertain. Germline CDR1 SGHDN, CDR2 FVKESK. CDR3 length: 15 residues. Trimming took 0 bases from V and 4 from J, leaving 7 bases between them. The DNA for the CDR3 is TGTGCCAGCAGCCAAGATGAGGGTTATAATTCACCCCTCCACTTT. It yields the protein CASSQDEGYNSPLHF.

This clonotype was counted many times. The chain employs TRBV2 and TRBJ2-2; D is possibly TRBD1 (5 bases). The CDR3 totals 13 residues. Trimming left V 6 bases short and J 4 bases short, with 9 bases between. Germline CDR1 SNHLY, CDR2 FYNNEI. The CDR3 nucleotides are TGTGCCAGCAGCAGGGCGCGCACCGGGGAGCTGTTTTTT. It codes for CASSRARTGELFF. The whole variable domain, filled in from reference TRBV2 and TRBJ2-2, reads EPEVTQTPSHQVTQMGQEVILRCVPISNHLYFYWYRQILGQKVEFLVSFYNNEISEKSEIFDDQFSVERPDGSNFTLKIRSTKLEDSAMYFCASSRARTGELFFGEGSRLTVL.

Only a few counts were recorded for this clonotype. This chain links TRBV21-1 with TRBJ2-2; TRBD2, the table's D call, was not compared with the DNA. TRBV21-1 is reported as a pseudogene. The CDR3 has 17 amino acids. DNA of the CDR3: TGTGCCAGCAGCAAAGTGTTGGCCAGGAGGGAACCCGGGGAGCTGTTTTTT. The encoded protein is CASSKVLARREPGELFF.

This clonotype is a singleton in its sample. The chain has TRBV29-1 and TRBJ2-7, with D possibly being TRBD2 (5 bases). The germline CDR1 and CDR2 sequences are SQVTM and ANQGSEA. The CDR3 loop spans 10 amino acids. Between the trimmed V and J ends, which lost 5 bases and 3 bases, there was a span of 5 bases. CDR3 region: CSVRDYEQYF. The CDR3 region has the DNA TGCAGCGTTCGGGACTACGAGCAGTACTTC.

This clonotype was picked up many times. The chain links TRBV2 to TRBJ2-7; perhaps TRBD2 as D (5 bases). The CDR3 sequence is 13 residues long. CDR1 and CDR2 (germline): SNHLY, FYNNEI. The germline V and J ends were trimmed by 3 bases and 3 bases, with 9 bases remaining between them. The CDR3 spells CASSDVGDYEQYF. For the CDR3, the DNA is TGTGCCAGCAGTGATGTGGGAGACTACGAGCAGTACTTC. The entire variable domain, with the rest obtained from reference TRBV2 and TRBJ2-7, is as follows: EPEVTQTPSHQVTQMGQEVILRCVPISNHLYFYWYRQILGQKVEFLVSFYNNEISEKSEIFDDQFSVERPDGSNFTLKIRSTKLEDSAMYFCASSDVGDYEQYFGPGTRLTVT.

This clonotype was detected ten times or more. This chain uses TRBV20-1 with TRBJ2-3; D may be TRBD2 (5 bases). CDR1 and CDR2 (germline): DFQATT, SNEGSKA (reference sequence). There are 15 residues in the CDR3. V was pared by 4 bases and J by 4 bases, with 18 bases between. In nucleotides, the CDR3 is TGCAGTGCTATTCCGAGGGCTATCTTGGCAGATACGCAGTATTTT. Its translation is CSAIPRAILADTQYF.

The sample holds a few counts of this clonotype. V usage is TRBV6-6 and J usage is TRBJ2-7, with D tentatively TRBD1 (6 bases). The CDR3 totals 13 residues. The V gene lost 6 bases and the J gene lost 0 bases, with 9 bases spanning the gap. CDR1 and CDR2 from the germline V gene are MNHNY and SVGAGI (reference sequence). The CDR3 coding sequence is TGTGCCAGCAGAAGGGACAACTCCTACGAGCAGTACTTC. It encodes CASRRDNSYEQYF.

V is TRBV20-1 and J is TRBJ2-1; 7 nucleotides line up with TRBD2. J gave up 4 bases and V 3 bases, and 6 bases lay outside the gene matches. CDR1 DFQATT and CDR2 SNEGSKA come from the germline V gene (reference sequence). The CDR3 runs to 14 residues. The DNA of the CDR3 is TGCAGTGCTAGGGGTCTAGCGGAGTACAATGAGCAGTTCTTC. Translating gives CSARGLAEYNEQFF.

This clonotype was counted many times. CDR3 DNA sequence: TGCGCCAGCACCCCCAATTGGAGCACTGAAGCTTTCTTT. Translation: CASTPNWSTEAFF. V gene TRBV5-1 combines with J gene TRBJ1-1; D gene unclear. Germline loops: CDR1 SGHRS, CDR2 YFSETQ. The CDR3 is 13 amino acids. V gave up 6 bases and J gave up 4 bases, with 13 bases separating them.